What follows is one T cell receptor beta chain and its context. Assay used: immunoSEQ multiplex PCR; TCRdb lists only in-frame clones, some missing. The table lists about 220,000 clones, under 90% of them singletons. V was trimmed by 6 bases and J by 5 bases, leaving 19 bases between them. The germline V gene has CDR1 LNHDA and CDR2 SQIVND (reference sequence). The CDR3 spans 16 residues. These data originate in a study of blood T cell repertoires in COVID-19. Across the study: The analysed material was cDNA or gDNA that came from T cells, B-cell-depleted T cells, or PBMCs.

V is TRBV19 and J is TRBJ2-2; D is perhaps TRBD2 (5 bases). The specimen sequenced was PBMCs or T cells enriched from blood (not recorded which). This TCR came from a woman aged 60-75 years who had recovered from COVID-19. In DNA, the CDR3 is TGTGCCAGTAGCACGAGTGAGGGTGTTGGGACCGGGGAGCTGTTTTTT. Protein: CASSTSEGVGTGELFF.